This T cell receptor beta chain was sequenced for a study of response to subunit inactivated influenza vaccine. Study-level findings and limits: Each seasonal flu vaccination may recruit only limited new T cells, authors suggested.

TCRdb recomputed calls from the RT-PCR reads with MiXCR, one row per CDR3 protein. The profile shows over 150,000 distinct CDR3 sequences, about 10% of them singletons. Germline V gives CDR1 SQVTM, CDR2 ANQGSEA. The CDR3 extends over 14 amino acids. V lost 4 bases, J lost 0 bases, and 3 bases stayed unmatched. This clonotype was observed at least ten times. Its antigen is unknown. The rearrangement uses TRBV29-1 and TRBJ2-7; 10 nucleotides line up with TRBD2. This receptor was identified in a man between 50 and 75 years old who received an inactivated influenza vaccine. The starting material was CD8+ T cells sorted from PBMCs, obtained 23 months after vaccination. This CDR3 is CSVGGTSDSYEQYF. As DNA, the CDR3 is TGCAGCGTTGGAGGGACTAGCGACTCCTACGAGCAGTACTTC.